Reported below is one T cell receptor (beta chain). This sample is drawn from a study of blood T cell repertoires in COVID-19. Trimming at V came to 4 bases and at J to 2 bases, leaving 5 bases not matched to a gene. Per germline, CDR1 SEHNR and CDR2 FQNEAQ (reference sequence). This CDR3 is 14 amino acids long. Per the authors' pipeline: Amplification from reference gene primers served as the basis for estimated nucleated cell counts. TCRdb's copy holds only in-frame clones and misses some; the assay was immunoSEQ multiplex PCR. Clone size and the V and J calls come from that table; the DNA yielded D and trimming. Of about 330,000 clones detected, over 80% appear once; the ten largest clones hold less than 6.5%.

Sequences were obtained from PBMCs or T cells enriched from blood (not recorded which). The source of this sequence is a man in his thirties or forties who had recovered from COVID-19. V usage is TRBV7-9 and J usage is TRBJ2-7; 7 bases map to TRBD1. The CDR3, as DNA: TGTGCCAGCAGCTCGGACAGGACCCCCTACGAGCAGTACTTC. It encodes CASSSDRTPYEQYF.